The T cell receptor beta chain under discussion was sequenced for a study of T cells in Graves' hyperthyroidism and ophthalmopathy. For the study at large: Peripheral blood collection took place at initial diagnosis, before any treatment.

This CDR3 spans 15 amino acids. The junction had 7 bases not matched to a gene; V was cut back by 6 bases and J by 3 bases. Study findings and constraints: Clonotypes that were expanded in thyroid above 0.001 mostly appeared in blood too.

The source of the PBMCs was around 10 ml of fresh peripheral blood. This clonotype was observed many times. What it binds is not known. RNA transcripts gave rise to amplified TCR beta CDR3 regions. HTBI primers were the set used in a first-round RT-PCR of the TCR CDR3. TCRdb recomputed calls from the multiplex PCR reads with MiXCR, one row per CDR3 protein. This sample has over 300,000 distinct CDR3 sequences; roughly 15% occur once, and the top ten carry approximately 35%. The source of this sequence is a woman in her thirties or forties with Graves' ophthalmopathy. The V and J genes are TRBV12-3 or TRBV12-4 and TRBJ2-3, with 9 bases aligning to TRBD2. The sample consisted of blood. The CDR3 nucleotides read TGTGCCAGCAGCCGACTAGCGGAACTAACAGATACGCAGTATTTT. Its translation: CASSRLAELTDTQYF.